The clone carrying this TCR beta chain was detected once. These data come from a study of T cells in localized non-small cell lung cancer. CDR1 GTSNPN and CDR2 SVGIG come from the germline V gene (reference sequence). Trimming stripped 3 bases from V and 4 bases from J, with 5 bases between. This CDR3 comprises 11 residues. Method: immunoSEQ multiplex PCR; TCRdb's copy keeps in-frame clones and lacks some. The table includes about 130,000 clones, roughly 90% detected once. The receptor was isolated from an older female donor with stage I lung adenocarcinoma. The specimen comprised peripheral blood, sampled before any cancer treatment. This chain links TRBV30 with TRBJ2-3; D gene ambiguous. The CDR3 loop reads CAWRVSDTQYF. The CDR3 DNA reads as TGTGCCTGGAGGGTTTCAGATACGCAGTATTTT.